This entry features one T cell receptor beta chain sequence. These data come from a study of graft-versus-host responses after intestinal transplantation. This table comes from immunoSEQ multiplex PCR, and its TCRdb copy is limited to in-frame clones, with some not included. Among over 75,000 clones listed, about 84% were seen once. V was trimmed by 0 bases and J by 8 bases, leaving 8 bases between them. Germline CDR1 and CDR2: LGHNA and YNFKEQ. The CDR3 length is 14 residues. J is TRBJ1-6 and V is TRBV4-2; tentative D call: TRBD1 (5 bases). The origin of this receptor is a human patient who received an intestinal transplant, so some T cells may come from the graft donor. The sample in question was PBMCs, obtained 255 days after intestinal transplant. The CDR3 protein is CASSQDRGDSPLHF. In nucleotides, the CDR3 is TGTGCCAGCAGCCAAGACCGGGGGGATTCACCCCTCCACTTT.